The T cell receptor (beta chain) under discussion was sequenced for a study of cytomegalovirus exposure and HLA in healthy donors. Amplification used 60 Vbeta primers and 13 Jbeta primers. The protocol was immunoSEQ multiplex PCR, while the TCRdb copy is restricted to in-frame clones and leaves out a portion. The data contain roughly 160,000 clones, around 79% of them singletons. V lost 4 bases, J lost 2 bases, and 15 bases lay in between. From germline, CDR1 is MDHEN and CDR2 SYDVKM. The CDR3 sequence is 16 residues long. The origin of this receptor is a man between 40 and 49 years old in good health and CMV-seronegative. This chain connects TRBV28 to TRBJ1-5, with D perhaps matching TRBD1 (5 bases). The sequencing sample was made of PBMCs. This chain's CDR3 is CASSSLGAVGNQPQHF. The CDR3, as DNA: TGTGCCAGCAGTTCCCTTGGGGCGGTGGGCAATCAGCCCCAGCATTTT.